This TCR beta chain is drawn from a study of blood T cell repertoires in COVID-19. Study overall: Collection of acute and convalescent COVID-19 samples took place in the United States, Italy and Spain. Sources were T cells, B-cell-depleted T cells, or PBMCs; the material itself was cDNA or gDNA.

The CDR3 spans 15 residues. Deletions cut 3 bases from V and 2 bases from J, with 14 bases between. Per the germline V gene, CDR1 is MNHEY and CDR2 is SVGAGI. Study processing details: Scientists estimated how many nucleated cells there were by amplifying reference gene primers. Sequencing used immunoSEQ multiplex PCR; TCRdb keeps in-frame clones, though not all of them. V and J calls and clone size are copied from that table; D and trimming were computed from the DNA. The sample lists fewer than 150,000 clones, around 89% occurring once. J is TRBJ2-7 and V is TRBV6-5, with D perhaps matching TRBD1 (6 bases). Sequenced sample: peripheral blood. The source of this sequence is a woman older than 75 with acute or convalescent COVID-19. CDR3 region: CASSYGRGFTYEQYF. DNA of the CDR3: TGTGCCAGCAGTTATGGCAGGGGCTTTACCTACGAGCAGTACTTC.